This T cell receptor beta chain was documented in a study of blood T cell repertoires in COVID-19. Germline-derived CDR1 and CDR2 are SNHLY and FYNNEI. V lost 9 bases, J lost 1 base, and 1 base stayed unmatched. The CDR3 covers 12 residues. This table comes from immunoSEQ multiplex PCR, and its TCRdb copy is limited to in-frame clones, with some not included. The table lists approximately 64,000 clones, 88% of them singletons. Enrollment of patients from Seattle took place during active infection, with longitudinal follow-up. The chain combines TRBV2 with TRBJ2-5, with TRBD1 matching over 8 bases. The sample consisted of peripheral blood. The TCR originated in a woman in her sixties or seventies with COVID-19, enrolled during active disease. CDR3 coding DNA: TGTGCCAGTGACAGGGGCCAAGAGACCCAGTACTTC. Amino acids: CASDRGQETQYF.